A selection of T cell receptor beta chains follows, all from one sample in a study of T-cell memory formation after mild COVID-19. Via MiXCR, TCRdb re-called the 5' RACE reads, giving one row per CDR3 protein. The table records 400,000 or so distinct CDR3 sequences, about 19% of them present only once. Sequenced input: PBMCs or a T cell subset sorted from them (not recorded which). These receptors were collected from an adult woman who had mild COVID-19 (a few samples of this study predate the infection). Cell type and time point are not known. CDR3s include the opening cysteine and the closing phenylalanine or tryptophan. A D gene is named only where the DNA matches it firmly. Size tells how often a clone was seen (once, few, many) or the class of an expanded clone, and some rows leave it out.

few	TRBJ2-3	.	TRBV5-4	CASSLQGRVTQYF	TGTGCCAGCAGCTTACAGGGTAGGGTTACGCAGTATTTT
.	TRBJ1-1	.	TRBV7-2	CASSLVWMGNTEAFF	TGTGCCAGCAGCTTAGTTTGGATGGGGAACACTGAAGCTTTCTTT
.	TRBJ2-1	TRBD2	TRBV20-1	CSARVGGRLPYNEQFF	TGCAGTGCTAGAGTCGGCGGGAGACTACCTTACAATGAGCAGTTCTTC
.	TRBJ1-5	.	TRBV10-3	CAISELGINQPQHF	TGTGCCATCAGTGAGTTAGGGATCAATCAGCCCCAGCATTTT
many	TRBJ2-5	.	TRBV7-3	CASSLGMKETQYF	TGTGCCAGCAGCCTAGGGATGAAAGAGACCCAGTACTTC
.	TRBJ2-1	.	TRBV13	CASRRGGGQNEQFF	TGTGCCAGCAGAAGGGGTGGGGGTCAGAATGAGCAGTTCTTC
few	TRBJ1-1	TRBD1	TRBV5-4	CASSDWTGTAEAFF	TGTGCCAGCAGCGACTGGACAGGAACGGCTGAAGCTTTCTTT
few	TRBJ1-3	TRBD1	TRBV23-1	CASSQDTAPHNRGRNTIYF	TGCGCCAGCAGTCAGGACACCGCCCCCCACAACAGGGGTCGAAACACCATATATTTT
many	TRBJ1-1	.	TRBV12-3/TRBV12-4	CASSWYSMNTEAFF	TGTGCCAGCAGTTGGTACTCCATGAACACTGAAGCTTTCTTT
once	TRBJ1-2	.	TRBV12-3/TRBV12-4	CASSFTRLGYTF	TGTGCCAGCAGTTTTACGAGGCTTGGCTACACCTTC